What follows describes a single T cell receptor (beta chain). What antigen it recognizes has not been identified. Nothing much larger sits one base from this clone, and base qualities are not available. This specimen belongs to a study of cytomegalovirus exposure and HLA in healthy donors (dated by TCRdb to 2015 to 2018). Describing the broader study: In an earlier analysis of approximately 500 of the donors, 250 to 350 Gb of sequence data and some 120 million unique TCR beta sequences from about 179 million T cells were reported. Approximately 300 gigabases of sequencing data and approximately 91 million unique TCR sequences made up an early release that covered fewer than 650 HLA-typed donors. The genetic ancestry cluster associated with self-reported Caucasian donors included about 81% of the 300 to 450 genotyped donors. The study was designed to test whether signatures of past pathogen exposure could be identified by cataloging public T cell receptors. The study profiled the T cell repertoires of more than 500 subjects by immunosequencing and related them to cytomegalovirus serostatus. Besides the first cohort of around 700 subjects, a separate validation cohort made up of 120 different subjects was used. The study combined high-throughput TCR immunosequencing, statistical association of individual TCRs with disease status, and machine learning to predict cytomegalovirus infection status. A later analysis re-examined previously published TCR beta repertoires from over 500 donors and added high-resolution HLA genotyping to investigate patterns of TCR occurrence. The later analysis used no new phenotypic data to find candidate immune exposures, relying instead on TCR beta sequences and their occurrence across donors. An earlier analysis of approximately 630 of the donors applied high-throughput TCR beta sequencing to assess whether each TCR beta V gene segment acted as functional or pseudogenic. Donor age, sex, ethnicity and CMV serostatus were compiled alongside the repertoire data. In a later genetic analysis, genome-wide SNP genotypes for about three fifths of the 666 donors were used, and that subset was treated as a discovery cohort. All discovery cohort repertoires had been generated using a single sequencing platform. HLA typing covered class I and class II loci at four-digit resolution. Typing coverage varied by locus: 629-630 donors for A, B, C, DRB1 and DQB1; under 550 for DQA1; over 600 for DPA1; fewer than 480 for DPB1. Because of strong linkage in the cohort, roughly 5 DR-DQ haplotypes were treated as single units for association and clustering. On average, around 200,000 unique TCR beta nucleotide sequences were sequenced per donor among 300 to 500 genotyped donors of the cohort, with about 19% of those sequences being non-productive. What the authors observed across the whole study: In a later genetic analysis, a missense DCLRE1C variant was associated with V-gene and J-gene trimming of TCR beta chains, and the association was replicated in an independent cohort. A later analysis found that most CMV-associated TCR beta chains appeared HLA-restricted, with HLA associations seemingly driven largely by CMV exposure. Presence/absence analyses assumed roughly uniform sequencing depth across donors, an assumption that may not hold. Specific HLA alleles were associated with 15,000 to 20,000 TCR beta sequences at a false discovery rate of 0.05 in a later analysis. A cluster of highly shared sequence variants was judged likely to be a technical artifact of the sequencing pipeline. A further reported finding was that TCR beta sequences accurately predicted the HLA-A and HLA-B alleles for most subjects in the first cohort. In a later analysis, several top co-occurrence clusters were reported to appear linked to parvovirus B19, influenza, CMV and Epstein-Barr virus. Linkage disequilibrium might explain the correlated functional status among segregating V segments, but an unknown experimental factor could not be excluded. Some IMGT-functional V segments, including TRBV6-2 and TRBV6-3, could not be told apart with the 87-base-pair reads, so those segments were excluded. The authors suggested that the approach could potentially be extended to other disease states and immunological phenotypes. Approximately 16 rarely observed V segments, including chromosome 9 orphons, were excluded from the earlier analysis of a few hundred of the donors because counts were too low. The cohort was sequenced for TCR beta chains only, and without alpha or paired-chain data the features that could be detected were limited. A later analysis found that HLA-associated TCR beta chains were more clonally expanded and had lower generation probabilities than equally common non-associated chains. The only immune exposure information available for the cohort was CMV serostatus. Because some donors lacked HLA typing at each locus, the association tests relied only on the typed subset. In vitro tests confirmed that a few of the cytomegalovirus-associated TCR beta chains recognize cytomegalovirus antigens. Assigning TCR associations to individual alleles was difficult when HLA alleles, especially DR and DQ, strongly co-occurred. A total of 150 to 200 TCR beta chains were listed by the study as associated with cytomegalovirus. According to a later genetic analysis, donors in an Asian-associated ancestry cluster had fewer N-insertions in productive TCRs than the approximately 650-donor mean. In a later analysis, the rate of TCR association differed among HLA loci, with DRB1 alleles having the most associated TCRs and HLA-C alleles having the fewest. While some public TCRs were present in many individuals, most TCR sequences turned up only very rarely across donors. Broadly in line with IMGT annotations, most TCR beta V segments showed up in productive rearrangements about 87% or about 30% of the time in an earlier analysis of about 500 of the donors. In both the original and validation cohorts, the classifier was reported to diagnose cytomegalovirus status with high specificity and sensitivity.

To prepare the library, the immunoSEQ multiplex PCR assay was applied. The multiplex PCR relied on a mix of 60 forward primers for TCR Vbeta segments and 13 reverse primers for TCR Jbeta segments. The CDR3 region of rearranged TCR beta genes was amplified from genomic DNA by a multiplex PCR assay. The amplified TCR beta libraries were sequenced on the Illumina HiSeq System as 87-base-pair reads. In the source study's methods: A later analysis tallied 75 million to 95 million unique TCR beta chains across the 666 repertoires, and 10 million to 11 million of those chains were shared by two or more donors. Raw reads were error-corrected and collapsed into unique sequences by a nearest-neighbor algorithm in which closely related sequences were merged to remove PCR and sequencing errors. V, D and J gene segments were assigned by aligning CDR3 sequences to IMGT reference sequences. For a sequence to be retained, at least a six-nucleotide match to both a V gene segment and a J gene segment was required. A rearrangement was called productive if the CDR3 had no stop codons and remained in frame with V and J, and every other rearrangement was called non-productive. Following IMGT convention, CDR3 was defined as the stretch from the second conserved V-encoded cysteine to the conserved J-encoded phenylalanine. Sequences without an unambiguous match to a single V gene segment were excluded from the earlier analysis of over 500 of the donors. In an earlier analysis of several hundred of the donors, V segments were called functional above 56.7% productive rearrangements and were called segregating when the between-donor standard deviation exceeded 5%. A statistical classification framework was built to diagnose cytomegalovirus status from the catalog of TCR beta chain sequences. In a later analysis, V and J genes were assigned by comparing TCR nucleotide sequences against IMGT/GENE-DB human TR gene sequences. The TCRdist pipeline was used in a later analysis to assign CDR3 sequences and most-parsimonious VDJ recombination scenarios. In a later analysis, every TCR beta chain was defined by the combination of its CDR3 amino acid sequence and its V-gene family, and reads without a unique V-gene family were dropped. To address suspected cross-contamination and a sequencing artifact, a later analysis removed a few hundred highly shared, low-generation-probability nucleotide sequences. In a later analysis, a clonal expansion index was calculated for each public chain from normalized within-repertoire ranks of inferred template counts. A later analysis computed generation probabilities with a VDJ recombination model fitted to out-of-frame rearrangements, and checked the results against IGoR. Hypergeometric tests were used in a later analysis to score TCR-TCR, TCR-HLA and TCR-CMV co-occurrence, with a repertoire-size bias correction applied to the TCR pairs. To estimate false discovery rates, a later analysis permuted the HLA or CMV assignments 20 times. In a later analysis, co-occurring TCRs were grouped using DBSCAN, and TCRdist sequence similarity was added for clustering within HLA-allele-positive subsets. Repertoires with fewer than 30,000 or more than 120,000 public chains were left out of co-occurrence clustering, as were about 5 repertoires with anomalous nucleotide sharing. TCRdb took this table from immuneACCESS and kept in-frame rearrangements with V and J called. Such tables lack part of the clones; where checked against another copy, unresolved V genes explain under half of the gap, and the rest is unexplained. The V and J calls and clone size are taken from that table; D and trimming were inferred from the DNA. The sample table contains approximately 170,000 clones; only one count was recorded for around 80% of them. Around 2.3% of the sample rests with the top ten.

The CDR3 numbers 14 residues from cysteine through phenylalanine. The entry retains the CDR3 DNA only, 42 bases that are in frame from base 1. At the junction V is shortened by 5 bases and J by 8 bases; bases outside the gene matches: 8. As encoded in the germline V gene, CDR1 is SGHTA while CDR2 is FQGNSA. In total, roughly 670 healthy bone marrow donors made up the cohort. At the time of sampling, all cohort members were nominally healthy, though unrecorded immune exposures were likely present. The donor tested CMV seronegative, placing the donor among the 350 or so seronegative members of the cohort. Each donor provided a peripheral blood sample, and peripheral blood mononuclear cells were used for TCR beta sequencing. Genomic DNA extraction from the blood cell samples was performed with the Qiagen DNeasy Blood Extraction Kit.

The chain joins TRBV7-2 to TRBJ1-4; 7 bases in the middle match TRBD1. This clonotype was sampled from a woman aged 45-60 years in good health and CMV-seronegative. Sequencing was performed on PBMCs. The sequenced DNA is TGTGCCAGCAGCCTTGGACCAGGGGGGGAAAAACTGTTTTTT. This sequence encodes CASSLGPGGEKLFF.